The 8 T cell receptor beta chains below all came from one sample that was sequenced in a study of CD8+ T cells in alopecia areata. The study team obtained lesional scalp punch biopsies and peripheral blood from alopecia areata patients. RNA was isolated and reverse transcribed to cDNA, the sequencing template. The method was immunoSEQ multiplex PCR; TCRdb's version includes in-frame clones alone and lacks a portion of them. The table lists about 15,000 clones, less than 70% of them singletons, with approximately 13% in the top ten. Sequencing used skin. The receptors originated from a human donor with alopecia areata.

This clone is deemed medium-sized. The chain uses TRBV7-9 and TRBJ2-1; 7 nucleotides line up with TRBD2. Germline CDR1 SEHNR, CDR2 FQNEAQ (reference sequence). This CDR3 has 15 amino acids. The J segment lost 2 bases and the V segment lost 3 bases, leaving 4 bases of the junction unmatched. This chain's CDR3 is CASSLTGGTYNEQFF. CDR3 DNA: TGTGCCAGCAGCTTGACGGGAGGTACCTACAATGAGCAGTTCTTC.

The chain is built from TRBV6-5 and TRBJ2-3; 13 bases are shared with TRBD2. After removal of 0 bases from V and 7 bases from J, the junction contained 4 bases not matched to a gene. This CDR3 is built from 16 residues. CDR1 is MNHEY and CDR2 is SVGAGI in the germline V gene. CDR3 sequence: CASSYSRTSGSNTQYF. The DNA for the CDR3 is TGTGCCAGCAGTTACTCTAGGACTAGCGGGAGTAATACGCAGTATTTT.

This chain's CDR3 is CATRRGSNTDTQYF. CDR3 nucleotides: TGTGCCACCCGTCGCGGGAGCAACACAGATACGCAGTATTTT. This chain uses TRBV6-5 with TRBJ2-3; TRBD2 matches at 7 bases. The CDR3 totals 14 residues. The ends lost 10 bases at V and 2 bases at J; junction bases unmatched: 9. Germline V lookup: CDR1 MNHEY, CDR2 SVGAGI.

This chain joins TRBV10-1 and TRBJ2-1, with D possibly TRBD2 on 5 matching bases. With 3 bases removed from V and 5 bases from J, the gap between germline ends came to 20 bases. Germline V gives CDR1 WNHNN, CDR2 SYGVQD (reference sequence). The CDR3 has 17 residues. CDR3 coding DNA: TGCGCCAGCAGTGATGTGGGAAGCGGATCACCCAACAATGAGCAGTTCTTC. Translation: CASSDVGSGSPNNEQFF.

This clone was detected a few times. Other nucleotide sequences in the sample specify the same CDR3. J is TRBJ2-6 and V is TRBV2; D is unclear. Per germline, CDR1 SNHLY and CDR2 FYNNEI. The CDR3 has 13 residues. Between the trimmed V and J ends, which lost 7 bases and 2 bases, there was a span of 6 bases. The CDR3, as DNA: TGTGCCAGCACTAGGGCTGGGGCCAACGTCCTGACTTTC. Its translation: CASTRAGANVLTF.

The chain couples TRBV7-6 to TRBJ2-5; D unclear. V was clipped by 5 bases and J by 1 base, with 14 bases between them. CDR3 length equals 15 residues. The germline V gene has CDR1 SGHVS and CDR2 FNYEAQ. CDR3 nucleotide sequence: TGTGCCAGCAGCCGCGCCTCCAGAGGCCAAGAGACCCAGTACTTC. Translating gives CASSRASRGQETQYF.

This clone was seen more than once but under ten times. The V gene is TRBV19, the J gene TRBJ2-1; TRBD2 might be the D (5 bases). The V gene's germline CDR1 is LNHDA and CDR2 SQIVND (reference sequence). This CDR3 has 13 amino acids. Trimming pared 3 bases from V and 10 bases from J, leaving 13 bases between. Here the CDR3 reads CASSIGGGGEQFF. CDR3 nucleotide sequence: TGTGCCAGTAGTATCGGAGGAGGTGGGGAGCAGTTCTTC.

This chain's CDR3 is CASSQDPGGVRTLLDTQYF. The CDR3 nucleotides are TGCGCCAGCAGCCAAGATCCGGGTGGCGTCAGAACCTTGTTAGATACGCAGTATTTT. This chain joins TRBV4-1 and TRBJ2-3; no firm D call. The V and J ends lost 0 bases and 5 bases respectively, with 24 bases between them. Germline loops: CDR1 MGHRA, CDR2 YSYEKL. The CDR3 is 19 residues long.